One sample yielded the 12 T cell receptor beta chains listed below, sequenced in a study of T cell responses to AZD1222 COVID-19 vaccine. The method was immunoSEQ multiplex PCR; TCRdb's version includes in-frame clones alone and lacks a portion of them. The sample carries 80,000 to 90,000 clones, about 90% recorded once. Sequences were derived from peripheral blood, sampled on day 0 of AZD1222 vaccination. The source of these receptors is an adult in good health.

V gene TRBV15 combines with J gene TRBJ2-7, with 8 bases lining up with TRBD1. The CDR3 runs 15 residues. The germline V gene encodes CDR1 LNHNV and CDR2 YYDKDF (reference sequence). Unmatched junction bases numbered 4, after V lost 0 bases and J lost 3 bases. The CDR3 loop reads CATSREPTGGYEQYF. The CDR3 DNA reads TGTGCCACCAGCAGAGAACCAACAGGGGGCTACGAGCAGTACTTC.

This clone appeared a single time. The chain recombines TRBV4-1 with TRBJ2-7, with D possibly TRBD1 on 5 matching bases. The CDR3 length is 13 residues. Germline CDR1 and CDR2: MGHRA and YSYEKL. V was pared by 3 bases and J by 4 bases, with 10 bases between. The CDR3 loop is CASSQTTEYEQYF. In DNA, the CDR3 is TGCGCCAGCAGCCAGACGACAGAATACGAGCAGTACTTC.

V is TRBV7-2 and J is TRBJ2-1; no firm D call. CDR1 is SGHTA, CDR2 FQGNSA, per germline. The CDR3 runs to 14 residues. V dropped 10 bases and J dropped 3 bases, with 16 bases sitting between them. CDR3 sequence (DNA): TGTGCCACCGAGACCTTCCCCTTCTACAATGAGCAGTTCTTC. Its protein is CATETFPFYNEQFF. Supplemented by reference TRBV7-2 and TRBJ2-1, the full variable domain reads GAGVSQSPSNKVTEKGKDVELRCDPISGHTALYWYRQSLGQGLEFLIYFQGNSAPDKSGLPSDRFSAERTGGSVSTLTIQRTQQEDSAVYLCATETFPFYNEQFFGPGTRLTVL.

V usage is TRBV5-6 and J usage is TRBJ2-7, with 10 bases aligning to TRBD2. V lost 2 bases and J lost 5; bases outside the gene matches: 10. The CDR3 is made up of 16 amino acids. Germline V gene data show CDR1 as SGHDT and CDR2 as YYEEEE. Written as DNA, the CDR3 is TGTGCCAGCAGCTTCCTCCTAGCGGGAGCTTTCGACGAGCAGTACTTC. The encoded protein is CASSFLLAGAFDEQYF.

The chain uses TRBV28 and TRBJ1-2, with D possibly TRBD1 on 6 matching bases. V shed 6 bases and J shed 4 bases, with 12 bases lying between them. The germline CDR1 and CDR2 sequences are MDHEN and SYDVKM. The CDR3 length is 13 residues. CDR3 region: CASRSTGSYGYTF. The CDR3 bases are TGTGCCAGCAGATCCACAGGGAGCTATGGCTACACCTTC.

This clone was counted a single time. CDR3 sequence reads: CASTVGQINGNTIYF. The DNA for the CDR3 is TGTGCCAGCACGGTCGGACAGATCAATGGAAACACCATATATTTT. The V and J genes are TRBV6-5 and TRBJ1-3; D possibly corresponds to TRBD1 (6 bases). In germline, CDR1 is MNHEY, CDR2 SVGAGI. There are 15 residues in the CDR3. V was pared by 7 bases and J by 3 bases, with 16 bases between.

The V call is TRBV27, the J call TRBJ2-3, with no clear D. Germline CDR1 is MNHEY and CDR2 is SMNVEV (reference sequence). The CDR3 runs to 17 residues. V lost 5 bases and J lost 0, with 18 bases in between. CDR3 sequence reads: CASSQYPKGRSTDTQYF. The CDR3 DNA sequence: TGTGCCAGCAGTCAGTATCCGAAGGGCCGAAGCACAGATACGCAGTATTTT.

The chain recombines TRBV5-6 with TRBJ2-7; the match to TRBD2 covers 8 bases. CDR3 length: 15 residues. In germline, CDR1 is SGHDT, CDR2 YYEEEE. J was trimmed by 2 bases and V by 4 bases; bases with no gene match: 8. CDR3 sequence reads: CASSHRTSRTYEQYF. Here the CDR3 DNA reads TGTGCCAGCAGCCACAGGACTAGCAGGACCTACGAGCAGTACTTC.

As regards this clone: This same CDR3 is encoded by further DNA sequences in the sample. J is TRBJ2-2 and V is TRBV3-1 (or the pseudogene TRBV3-2); D is unresolved. Germline V gives CDR1 LGHDT, CDR2 YNNKEL (reference sequence). V lost 3 bases and J lost 5, with 4 bases in between. The CDR3 contains 12 residues. CDR3 sequence (DNA): TGTGCCAGCAGCCAGGGAACCGGGGAGCTGTTTTTT. This gives the protein CASSQGTGELFF.

V and J are TRBV6-5 and TRBJ2-1; unclear D gene. The germline gives CDR1 MNHEY, CDR2 SVGAGI. CDR3 length: 14 residues. Deletions cut 0 bases from V and 1 base from J, with 4 bases between. CDR3 in DNA: TGTGCCAGCAGTTACTCGGTTTCCTACAATGAGCAGTTCTTC. It encodes CASSYSVSYNEQFF.

The J gene is TRBJ1-1, the V gene TRBV19; D not resolved. The length of the CDR3 is 15 residues. Between the trimmed V and J ends, which lost 3 bases and 1 base, there was a span of 12 bases. Looked up from germline, CDR1 is LNHDA and CDR2 is SQIVND (reference sequence). CDR3 sequence: CASSIVEEGNTEAFF. Written as DNA, the CDR3 is TGTGCCAGTAGTATCGTAGAGGAGGGGAACACTGAAGCTTTCTTT. Supplemented by reference TRBV19 and TRBJ1-1, the full variable domain reads DGGITQSPKYLFRKEGQNVTLSCEQNLNHDAMYWYRQDPGQGLRLIYYSQIVNDFQKGDIAEGYSVSREKKESFPLTVTSAQKNPTAFYLCASSIVEEGNTEAFFGQGTRLTVV.

The chain couples TRBV5-1 to TRBJ2-3, with a tentative D call TRBD2 (5 bases). There are 15 residues in the CDR3. Germline V lookup: CDR1 SGHRS, CDR2 YFSETQ. With 0 bases removed from V and 4 bases from J, the gap between germline ends came to 12 bases. Here the CDR3 reads CASSLGGARADTQYF. The CDR3 DNA reads as TGCGCCAGCAGCTTGGGCGGAGCGAGGGCAGATACGCAGTATTTT.